This T cell receptor beta chain was observed in a study of T cells in Graves' hyperthyroidism and ophthalmopathy. Turning to the study itself: Peripheral blood specimens were obtained at initial diagnosis, prior to any treatment.

This clonotype was found many times. The antigen remains undetermined. Study results and limitations: A model built on 13 V-J features separated ophthalmopathy from stable hyperthyroidism.

Amplification yielded TCR beta CDR3 regions, with RNA transcripts as the source. HTBI primers were used for first-round RT-PCR of the TCR CDR3. TCRdb independently ran MiXCR on the multiplex PCR reads; one entry per CDR3 protein. The sample lists roughly 700,000 distinct CDR3 sequences; roughly 17% were seen once. V lost 2 bases to trimming and J lost 5 bases, with 10 bases between them. The CDR3 contains 14 residues. Germline V gene sequence: CDR1 MDHEN, CDR2 SYDVKM. Clinicians diagnosed patients from clinical symptoms, serum thyroxine and TRAb, thyroid ultrasound and orbital computed tomography. This chain uses TRBV28 with TRBJ2-1; D ambiguous. This clonotype originated in a man aged 50-60 years with Graves' hyperthyroidism. Sequences were obtained from blood. CDR3 in amino acids: CASSLDPSHNEQFF. DNA for the CDR3: TGTGCCAGCAGTTTAGACCCTTCTCACAATGAGCAGTTCTTC.